The source of this TCR beta chain is a study of technical replicates of blood from a handful of donors. Here immunoSEQ multiplex PCR was the method, and the copy in TCRdb shows in-frame clones only, minus some. The table includes 74,000 or so clones, over 90% detected once. This clone was counted between two and nine times. V lost 0 bases to trimming and J lost 0 bases, with 13 bases between them. This CDR3 region has 17 residues. CDR1 and CDR2 (germline): SGDLS, YYNGEE. This sequence originates from a human donor in good health. Sequenced material: T cells isolated from PBMCs. The chain couples TRBV9 to TRBJ1-3; D remains unclear. Written as DNA, the CDR3 is TGTGCCAGCAGCGTAGTGGCAACAGCCGCCTCTGGAAACACCATATATTTT. This gives the protein CASSVVATAASGNTIYF.